This T cell receptor beta chain derives from a study of CD8 T cells in ankylosing spondylitis. The CDR3 sequence is 13 residues long. Germline CDR1 reads ENHRY; CDR2 reads SYGVKD. V lost 11 bases and J lost 7, with 18 bases in between. In the case of this clonotype: Its antigen is currently unknown.

Points from the study as a whole: For ankylosing spondylitis blood, a TCR beta motif of seven to nine highly homologous variants appeared characteristic.

TCRdb called the 5' RACE reads again in MiXCR, with one record for every CDR3 protein. Of approximately 540,000 distinct CDR3 sequences in the sample, over 9.5% were seen once. The rearrangement links TRBV10-3 to TRBJ2-1; D gene unclear. The clonotype comes from a male donor with ankylosing spondylitis. Source material: blood, either unsorted or a sorted T cell fraction (not recorded which). The chain's CDR3 is CAASGISTNEQFF. The CDR3 region has the DNA TGTGCCGCTTCGGGTATTTCTACGAATGAGCAGTTCTTC.